These T cell receptor beta chains were read from a single sample in a study of blood T cell repertoires in COVID-19. Data came from immunoSEQ multiplex PCR; TCRdb stores just in-frame clones and leaves some out. The sample includes some 170,000 clones, about 80% of them seen just once. The source material was peripheral blood. The source of these receptors is a woman between 70 and 85 years old with acute or convalescent COVID-19. The CDR3 runs from the conserved cysteine through the conserved F or W. D genes are given only for firm matches. The size field is filled for only some rows; it gives once, few, many or a size class.

d_gene: TRBD2
j_gene: TRBJ2-3
abundance: -
v_gene: TRBV5-1
CDR3aa: CASSSLAGGNTDTQYF
CDR3nt: TGCGCCAGCAGCTCCTTAGCGGGAGGGAACACAGATACGCAGTATTTT

d_gene: -
j_gene: TRBJ1-1
abundance: once
v_gene: TRBV7-2
CDR3aa: CASSLRGRTEAFF
CDR3nt: TGTGCCAGCAGCCTAAGAGGGCGTACTGAAGCTTTCTTT

d_gene: TRBD2
j_gene: TRBJ2-7
abundance: -
v_gene: TRBV7-9
CDR3aa: CASSPTPGLGPNEQYF
CDR3nt: TGTGCCAGCAGCCCAACTCCGGGACTAGGACCGAACGAGCAGTACTTC

d_gene: -
j_gene: TRBJ2-2
abundance: -
v_gene: TRBV2
CDR3aa: CASNAGLSTGELFF
CDR3nt: TGTGCCAGCAACGCGGGTCTGAGCACCGGGGAGCTGTTTTTT

d_gene: -
j_gene: TRBJ2-1
abundance: -
v_gene: TRBV3-1/TRBV3-2
CDR3aa: CASTPEGASYNEQFF
CDR3nt: TGTGCCAGCACCCCTGAGGGCGCGTCCTACAATGAGCAGTTCTTC

d_gene: -
j_gene: TRBJ1-2
abundance: -
v_gene: TRBV28
CDR3aa: CASSLPPPARGRYGYTF
CDR3nt: TGTGCCAGCAGTTTACCCCCCCCCGCCAGGGGTCGGTATGGCTACACCTTC

d_gene: -
j_gene: TRBJ1-6
abundance: few
v_gene: TRBV18
CDR3aa: CASSPENFNSPLHF
CDR3nt: TGTGCCAGCTCACCTGAAAACTTTAATTCACCCCTCCACTTT

d_gene: -
j_gene: TRBJ2-7
abundance: -
v_gene: TRBV11-2
CDR3aa: CASSLGLISYEQYF
CDR3nt: TGTGCCAGCAGCTTAGGACTTATCTCCTACGAGCAGTACTTC

d_gene: -
j_gene: TRBJ2-7
abundance: -
v_gene: TRBV19
CDR3aa: CASSIRGHEQYF
CDR3nt: TGTGCCAGTAGTATCAGAGGGCACGAGCAGTACTTC

d_gene: -
j_gene: TRBJ1-3
abundance: -
v_gene: TRBV7-2
CDR3aa: CASSPQGPSGNTIYF
CDR3nt: TGTGCCAGCAGCCCTCAGGGTCCCTCTGGAAACACCATATATTTT

d_gene: -
j_gene: TRBJ1-1
abundance: -
v_gene: TRBV6-6
CDR3aa: CATSLGGGRIEAFF
CDR3nt: TGTGCCACCTCTCTTGGGGGGGGACGCATTGAAGCTTTCTTT

d_gene: -
j_gene: TRBJ1-3
abundance: -
v_gene: TRBV7-2
CDR3aa: CASSFWGVGNTIYF
CDR3nt: TGTGCCAGCAGCTTTTGGGGAGTGGGAAACACCATATATTTT

d_gene: TRBD2
j_gene: TRBJ2-1
abundance: few
v_gene: TRBV5-1
CDR3aa: CASSFGGLGNEQFF
CDR3nt: TGCGCCAGCAGCTTTGGTGGACTAGGAAATGAGCAGTTCTTC

d_gene: -
j_gene: TRBJ1-3
abundance: -
v_gene: TRBV30
CDR3aa: CAWSLRGFTGNTIYF
CDR3nt: TGTGCCTGGAGTCTCCGGGGATTTACTGGAAACACCATATATTTT

d_gene: TRBD1
j_gene: TRBJ1-5
abundance: -
v_gene: TRBV27
CDR3aa: CASKDLSGTAAKKEHF
CDR3nt: TGTGCCAGCAAAGATTTAAGTGGGACAGCAGCAAAGAAGGAGCATTTT

d_gene: TRBD1
j_gene: TRBJ2-5
abundance: -
v_gene: TRBV6-5
CDR3aa: CASSLGGPLSETQYF
CDR3nt: TGTGCCAGCAGTCTAGGGGGCCCTCTCTCGGAGACCCAGTACTTC

d_gene: -
j_gene: TRBJ1-5
abundance: few
v_gene: TRBV29-1
CDR3aa: CSVAIFSNQPQHF
CDR3nt: TGCAGCGTTGCCATTTTTAGCAATCAGCCCCAGCATTTT

d_gene: TRBD2
j_gene: TRBJ2-5
abundance: -
v_gene: TRBV5-6
CDR3aa: CASSPGTRIETQYF
CDR3nt: TGTGCCAGCAGTCCCGGGACTAGGATCGAGACCCAGTACTTC

d_gene: -
j_gene: TRBJ1-4
abundance: -
v_gene: TRBV7-9
CDR3aa: CASSSGWTDYHEKLFF
CDR3nt: TGTGCCAGCAGCTCCGGATGGACAGACTACCATGAAAAACTGTTTTTT

d_gene: TRBD2
j_gene: TRBJ2-1
abundance: -
v_gene: TRBV11-2
CDR3aa: CASSPGTSELYNEQFF
CDR3nt: TGTGCCAGCAGCCCGGGGACTAGCGAGCTCTACAATGAGCAGTTCTTC

d_gene: -
j_gene: TRBJ1-5
abundance: -
v_gene: TRBV18
CDR3aa: CASSPPGQGIQPQHF
CDR3nt: TGTGCCAGCTCACCACCGGGGCAGGGTATTCAGCCCCAGCATTTT

d_gene: -
j_gene: TRBJ1-1
abundance: -
v_gene: TRBV7-2
CDR3aa: CASSQVLGGTEAFF
CDR3nt: TGTGCCAGCAGTCAAGTTTTGGGGGGCACTGAAGCTTTCTTT

d_gene: TRBD1
j_gene: TRBJ2-1
abundance: few
v_gene: TRBV7-2
CDR3aa: CASSFGRGQSSYNEQFF
CDR3nt: TGTGCCAGCAGCTTTGGTAGGGGGCAGAGCTCCTACAATGAGCAGTTCTTC

d_gene: TRBD1
j_gene: TRBJ1-1
abundance: once
v_gene: TRBV19
CDR3aa: CASRRQGGLANTEAFF
CDR3nt: TGTGCCAGTAGGCGACAGGGGGGTCTCGCTAACACTGAAGCTTTCTTT

d_gene: TRBD1
j_gene: TRBJ1-2
abundance: -
v_gene: TRBV28
CDR3aa: CASTRLQGVGYGYTF
CDR3nt: TGTGCCAGCACCCGCCTACAGGGGGTTGGCTATGGCTACACCTTC

d_gene: -
j_gene: TRBJ1-1
abundance: -
v_gene: TRBV21-1
CDR3aa: CASSKEGAPAPAFF
CDR3nt: TGTGCCAGCAGCAAAGAGGGGGCGCCGGCGCCAGCTTTCTTT

d_gene: -
j_gene: TRBJ1-1
abundance: -
v_gene: TRBV19
CDR3aa: CASSLEQGHRRFF
CDR3nt: TGTGCCAGTAGTCTGGAGCAGGGCCACAGGCGATTCTTT

d_gene: TRBD1
j_gene: TRBJ2-7
abundance: -
v_gene: TRBV27
CDR3aa: CASSRQGARNEQYF
CDR3nt: TGTGCCAGCAGTCGACAGGGGGCGAGAAACGAGCAGTACTTC

d_gene: -
j_gene: TRBJ2-2
abundance: -
v_gene: TRBV7-2
CDR3aa: CASSPRQSTGELFF
CDR3nt: TGTGCCAGCAGCCCCCGACAGAGTACCGGGGAGCTGTTTTTT

d_gene: TRBD2
j_gene: TRBJ2-1
abundance: -
v_gene: TRBV27
CDR3aa: CASSIAGTSGRNEQFF
CDR3nt: TGTGCCAGCAGTATAGCCGGGACTAGCGGGAGGAACGAGCAGTTCTTC

d_gene: -
j_gene: TRBJ1-1
abundance: -
v_gene: TRBV28
CDR3aa: CASRLQGRNTEAFF
CDR3nt: TGTGCCAGCAGGCTACAGGGACGGAACACTGAAGCTTTCTTT

d_gene: TRBD1
j_gene: TRBJ2-7
abundance: -
v_gene: TRBV11-3
CDR3aa: CASSLDRGYEQYF
CDR3nt: TGTGCCAGCAGCTTGGACAGGGGATACGAGCAGTACTTC

d_gene: TRBD1
j_gene: TRBJ2-7
abundance: -
v_gene: TRBV11-1
CDR3aa: CASRSTRDSSYEQYF
CDR3nt: TGTGCCAGCAGATCTACCCGGGACAGTTCCTACGAGCAGTACTTC

d_gene: -
j_gene: TRBJ1-5
abundance: -
v_gene: TRBV5-5
CDR3aa: CASSFRVNQPQHF
CDR3nt: TGTGCCAGCAGCTTCCGGGTTAATCAGCCCCAGCATTTT

d_gene: TRBD1
j_gene: TRBJ1-6
abundance: -
v_gene: TRBV6-2/TRBV6-3
CDR3aa: CASSGQGVGSPLHF
CDR3nt: TGTGCCAGCAGTGGGCAGGGGGTCGGTTCACCCCTCCACTTT

d_gene: -
j_gene: TRBJ2-3
abundance: -
v_gene: TRBV28
CDR3aa: CASSFHPGTDTQYF
CDR3nt: TGTGCCAGCAGTTTCCACCCGGGCACAGATACGCAGTATTTT

d_gene: -
j_gene: TRBJ2-3
abundance: -
v_gene: TRBV30
CDR3aa: CAWSVRGGATQYF
CDR3nt: TGTGCCTGGAGTGTACGAGGCGGGGCAACGCAGTATTTT

d_gene: -
j_gene: TRBJ2-5
abundance: few
v_gene: TRBV19
CDR3aa: CASSIVGSQETQYF
CDR3nt: TGTGCCAGTAGTATAGTGGGGAGCCAAGAGACCCAGTACTTC